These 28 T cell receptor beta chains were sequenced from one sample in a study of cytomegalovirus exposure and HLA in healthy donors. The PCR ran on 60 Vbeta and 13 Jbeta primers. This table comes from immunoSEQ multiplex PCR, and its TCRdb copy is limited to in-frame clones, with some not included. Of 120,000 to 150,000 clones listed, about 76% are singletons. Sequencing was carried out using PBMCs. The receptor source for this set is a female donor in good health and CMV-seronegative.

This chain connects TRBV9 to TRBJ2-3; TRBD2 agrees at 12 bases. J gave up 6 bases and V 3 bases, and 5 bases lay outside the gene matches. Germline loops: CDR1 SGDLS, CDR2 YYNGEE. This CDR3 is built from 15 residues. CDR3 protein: CASSETSGSTDTQYF. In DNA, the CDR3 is TGTGCCAGCAGCGAGACTAGCGGGAGTACGGATACGCAGTATTTT.

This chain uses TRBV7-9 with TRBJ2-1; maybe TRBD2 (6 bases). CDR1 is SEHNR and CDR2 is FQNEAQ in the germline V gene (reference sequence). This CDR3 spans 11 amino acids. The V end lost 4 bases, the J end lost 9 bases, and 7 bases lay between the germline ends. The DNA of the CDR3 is TGTGCCAGCAGCTCACTAGCTGAGCAGTTCTTC. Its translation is CASSSLAEQFF.

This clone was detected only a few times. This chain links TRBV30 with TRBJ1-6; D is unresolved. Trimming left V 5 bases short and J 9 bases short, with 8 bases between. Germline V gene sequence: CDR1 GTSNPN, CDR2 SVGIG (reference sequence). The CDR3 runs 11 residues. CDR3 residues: CAWATGSPLHF. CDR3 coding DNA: TGTGCCTGGGCTACGGGTTCACCCCTCCACTTT.

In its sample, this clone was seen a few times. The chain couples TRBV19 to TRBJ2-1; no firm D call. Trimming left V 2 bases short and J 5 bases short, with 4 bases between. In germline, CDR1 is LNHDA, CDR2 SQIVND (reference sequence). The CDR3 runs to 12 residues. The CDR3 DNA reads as TGTGCCAGTAGTATAAGCGACAATGAGCAGTTCTTC. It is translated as CASSISDNEQFF.

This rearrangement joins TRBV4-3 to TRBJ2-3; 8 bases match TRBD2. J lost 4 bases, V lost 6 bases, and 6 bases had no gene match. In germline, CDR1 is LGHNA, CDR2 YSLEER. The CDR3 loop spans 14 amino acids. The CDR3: CASRKRGGADTQYF. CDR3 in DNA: TGCGCCAGCAGAAAACGGGGGGGTGCAGATACGCAGTATTTT.

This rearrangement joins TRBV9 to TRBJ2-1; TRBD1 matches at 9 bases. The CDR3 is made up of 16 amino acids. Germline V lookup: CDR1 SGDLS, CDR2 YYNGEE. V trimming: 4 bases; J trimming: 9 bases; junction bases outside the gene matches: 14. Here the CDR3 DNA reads TGTGCCAGCAGCTTTTCCTTCGGGACAGGGACGGGTGAGCAGTTCTTC. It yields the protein CASSFSFGTGTGEQFF.

Written as DNA, the CDR3 is TGTGCCAGCAGCTTCGGGGTATCGGGCCCCTATGGCTACACCTTC. It specifies CASSFGVSGPYGYTF. The rearrangement joins TRBV7-8 to TRBJ1-2; no clear D gene. Germline V gene lookup returns CDR1 SGHVS and CDR2 FQNEAQ. V shed 3 bases and J shed 4 bases, with 15 bases lying between them. This CDR3 is built from 15 residues. Full variable domain (rest looked up from reference TRBV7-8 and TRBJ1-2): GAGVSQSPRYKVAKRGQDVALRCDPISGHVSLFWYQQALGQGPEFLTYFQNEAQLDKSGLPSDRFFAERPEGSVSTLKIQRTQQEDSAVYLCASSFGVSGPYGYTFGSGTRLTVV.

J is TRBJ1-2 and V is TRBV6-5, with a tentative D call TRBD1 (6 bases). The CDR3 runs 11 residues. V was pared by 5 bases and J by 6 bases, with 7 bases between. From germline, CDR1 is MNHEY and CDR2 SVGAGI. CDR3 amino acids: CASSPGDGYTF. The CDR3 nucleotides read TGTGCCAGCAGTCCAGGGGATGGCTACACCTTC.

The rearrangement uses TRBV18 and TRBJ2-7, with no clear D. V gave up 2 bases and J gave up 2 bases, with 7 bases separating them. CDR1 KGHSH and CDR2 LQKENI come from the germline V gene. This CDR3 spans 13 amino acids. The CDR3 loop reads CASSPGRTYEQYF. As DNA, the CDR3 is TGTGCCAGCTCACCAGGCAGAACCTACGAGCAGTACTTC.

The CDR3 spells CASSAPGGGRFHEQFF. CDR3 DNA sequence: TGCGCCAGCAGTGCCCCGGGGGGCGGGAGGTTTCATGAGCAGTTCTTC. This chain links TRBV10-2 with TRBJ2-1; 8 bases map to TRBD2. There are 16 residues in the CDR3. Germline-derived CDR1 and CDR2 are WSHSY and SAAADI. V dropped 4 bases and J dropped 8; count of bases not matched to a gene: 13.

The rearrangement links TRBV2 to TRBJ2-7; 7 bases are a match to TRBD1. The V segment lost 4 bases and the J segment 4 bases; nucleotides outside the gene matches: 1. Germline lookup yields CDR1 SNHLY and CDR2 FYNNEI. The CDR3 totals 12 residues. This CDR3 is CASSATGYEQYF. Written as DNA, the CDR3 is TGTGCCAGCAGTGCGACAGGGTACGAGCAGTACTTC.

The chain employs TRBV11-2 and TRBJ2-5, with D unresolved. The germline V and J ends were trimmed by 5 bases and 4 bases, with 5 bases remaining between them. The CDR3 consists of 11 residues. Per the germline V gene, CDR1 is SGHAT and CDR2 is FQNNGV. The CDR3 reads CASSTRETQYF. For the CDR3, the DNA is TGTGCCAGCAGCACAAGAGAGACCCAGTACTTC.

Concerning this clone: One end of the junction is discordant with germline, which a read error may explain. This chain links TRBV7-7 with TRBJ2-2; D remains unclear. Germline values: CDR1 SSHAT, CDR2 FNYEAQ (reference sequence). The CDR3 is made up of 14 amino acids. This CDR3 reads CASSLRQGTGELFF. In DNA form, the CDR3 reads TGTGCTAGCAGCCTTCGACAAGGAACCGGGGAGCTGTTTTTT.

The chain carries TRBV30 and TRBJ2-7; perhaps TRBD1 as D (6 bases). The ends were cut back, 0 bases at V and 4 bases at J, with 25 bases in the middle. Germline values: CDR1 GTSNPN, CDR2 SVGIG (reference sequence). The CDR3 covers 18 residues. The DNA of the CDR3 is TGTGCCTGGAGTGTACCCACCGGGACACCCAGGGGTTGGTACGAGCAGTACTTC. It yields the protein CAWSVPTGTPRGWYEQYF.

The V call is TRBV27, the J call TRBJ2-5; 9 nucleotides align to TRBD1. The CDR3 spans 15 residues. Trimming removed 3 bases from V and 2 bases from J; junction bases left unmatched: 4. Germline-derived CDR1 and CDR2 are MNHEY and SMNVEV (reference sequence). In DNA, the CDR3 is TGTGCCAGCAGTTTCGGGACAGGGATACAAGAGACCCAGTACTTC. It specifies CASSFGTGIQETQYF.

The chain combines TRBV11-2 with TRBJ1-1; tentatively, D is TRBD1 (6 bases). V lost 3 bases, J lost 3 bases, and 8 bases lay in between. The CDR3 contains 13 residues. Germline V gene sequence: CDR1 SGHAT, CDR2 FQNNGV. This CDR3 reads CASSFNRDTEAFF. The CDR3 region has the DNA TGTGCCAGCAGCTTTAACAGGGACACTGAAGCTTTCTTT.

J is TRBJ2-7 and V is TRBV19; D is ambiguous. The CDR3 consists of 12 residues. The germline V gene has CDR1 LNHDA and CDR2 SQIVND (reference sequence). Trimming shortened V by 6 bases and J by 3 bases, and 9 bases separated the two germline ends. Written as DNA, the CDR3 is TGTGCCAGTAGCTCGTACAGCTACGAGCAGTACTTC. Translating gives CASSSYSYEQYF.

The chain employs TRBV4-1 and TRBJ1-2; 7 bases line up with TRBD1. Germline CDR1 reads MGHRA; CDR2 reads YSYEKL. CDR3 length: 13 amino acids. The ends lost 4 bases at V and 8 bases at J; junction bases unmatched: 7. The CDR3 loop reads CASSPTGLGGYTF. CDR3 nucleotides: TGCGCCAGCAGCCCGACAGGGTTGGGCGGCTACACCTTC.

CDR3 sequence (DNA): TGTGCCAGCAGTCCTGGTAGGGACAGCGAGCAGTACTTC. Protein sequence: CASSPGRDSEQYF. The genes are TRBV27 and TRBJ2-5; 7 bases match TRBD1. TRBJ2-7 explains the end of the DNA better; the J call may be wrong. This CDR3 spans 13 amino acids. Per germline, CDR1 MNHEY and CDR2 SMNVEV (reference sequence).

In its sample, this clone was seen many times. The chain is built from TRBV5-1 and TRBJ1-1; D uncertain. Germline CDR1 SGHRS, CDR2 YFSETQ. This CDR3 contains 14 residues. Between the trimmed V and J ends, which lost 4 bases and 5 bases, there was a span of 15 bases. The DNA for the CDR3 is TGCGCCAGCAGCCCTCCGTCTGGAGGGACTGAAGCTTTCTTT. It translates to CASSPPSGGTEAFF.

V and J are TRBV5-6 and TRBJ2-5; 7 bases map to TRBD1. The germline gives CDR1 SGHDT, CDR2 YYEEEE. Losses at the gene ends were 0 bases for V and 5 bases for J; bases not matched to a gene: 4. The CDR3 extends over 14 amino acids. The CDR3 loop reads CASSLAGGGETQYF. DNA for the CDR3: TGTGCCAGCAGCTTGGCAGGGGGTGGGGAGACCCAGTACTTC.

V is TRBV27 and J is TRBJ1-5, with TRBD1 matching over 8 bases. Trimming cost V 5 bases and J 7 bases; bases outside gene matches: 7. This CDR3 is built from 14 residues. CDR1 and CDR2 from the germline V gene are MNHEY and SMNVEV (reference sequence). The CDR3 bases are TGTGCCAGCAGTACCGACAGGGGTAAACAGCCCCAGCATTTT. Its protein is CASSTDRGKQPQHF.

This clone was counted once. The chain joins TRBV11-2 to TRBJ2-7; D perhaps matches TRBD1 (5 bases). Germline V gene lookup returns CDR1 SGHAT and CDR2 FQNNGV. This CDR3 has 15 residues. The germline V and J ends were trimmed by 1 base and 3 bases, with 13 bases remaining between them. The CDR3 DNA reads TGTGCCAGCAGCTTAGGCTGGGCAAGGGGCTACGAGCAGTACTTC. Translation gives CASSLGWARGYEQYF. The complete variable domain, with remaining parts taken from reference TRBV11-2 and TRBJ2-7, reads EAGVAQSPRYKIIEKRQSVAFWCNPISGHATLYWYQQILGQGPKLLIQFQNNGVVDDSQLPKDRFSAERLKGVDSTLKIQPAKLEDSAVYLCASSLGWARGYEQYFGPGTRLTVT.

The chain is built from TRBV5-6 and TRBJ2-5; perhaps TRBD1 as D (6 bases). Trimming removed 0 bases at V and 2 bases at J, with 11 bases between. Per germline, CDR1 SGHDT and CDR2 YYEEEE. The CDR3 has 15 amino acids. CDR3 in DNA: TGTGCCAGCAGCTTGGAGATAGGGGGACAAGAGACCCAGTACTTC. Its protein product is CASSLEIGGQETQYF.

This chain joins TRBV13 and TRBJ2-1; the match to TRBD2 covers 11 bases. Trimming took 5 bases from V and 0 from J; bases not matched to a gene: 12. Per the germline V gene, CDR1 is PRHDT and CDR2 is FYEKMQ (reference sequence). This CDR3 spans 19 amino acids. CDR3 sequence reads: CASSKRGTSGFSSYNEQFF. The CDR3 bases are TGTGCCAGCAGCAAACGGGGGACTAGCGGATTCAGCTCCTACAATGAGCAGTTCTTC.

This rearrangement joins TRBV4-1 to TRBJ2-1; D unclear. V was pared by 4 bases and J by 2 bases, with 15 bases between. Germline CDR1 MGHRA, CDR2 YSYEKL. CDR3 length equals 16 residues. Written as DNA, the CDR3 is TGCGCCAGCAGCCCTTATCTACGAGCCGCCTACAATGAGCAGTTCTTC. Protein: CASSPYLRAAYNEQFF.

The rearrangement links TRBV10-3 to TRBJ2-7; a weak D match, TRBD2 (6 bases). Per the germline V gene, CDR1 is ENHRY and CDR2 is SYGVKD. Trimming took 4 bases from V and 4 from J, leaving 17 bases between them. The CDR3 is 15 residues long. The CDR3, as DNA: TGTGCCATCAGTGGTGCGGGCGGGGCGCGATACGAGCAGTACTTC. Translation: CAISGAGGARYEQYF.

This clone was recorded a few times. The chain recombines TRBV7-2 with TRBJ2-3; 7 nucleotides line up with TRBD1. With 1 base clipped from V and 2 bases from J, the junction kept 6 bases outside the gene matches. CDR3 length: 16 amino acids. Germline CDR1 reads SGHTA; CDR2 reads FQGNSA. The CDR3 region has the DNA TGTGCCAGCAGCTTAGGACAGGGTTACGCCACAGATACGCAGTATTTT. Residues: CASSLGQGYATDTQYF.